One and the same sample provided the 15 T cell receptor beta chains below, sequenced in a study of neurological immune-mediated disorders. TCRdb reprocessed the 5' RACE reads via MiXCR and lists one record per CDR3 protein. The table includes about 120,000 distinct CDR3 sequences, roughly 3.4% detected once. The sequencing sample was made of PBMCs. The receptors were sampled from a woman aged 25 to 39 with multiple sclerosis.

This clonotype was observed at least ten times. The rearrangement links TRBV12-3 or TRBV12-4 to TRBJ1-1; TRBD1 matches at 7 bases. J was trimmed by 6 bases and V by 5 bases; bases with no gene match: 6. The CDR3 has 13 residues. Here the CDR3 DNA reads TGTGCCAGCAGTCAACAGGGGATGTCTGAAGCTTTCTTT. It encodes CASSQQGMSEAFF.

The table lists this clonotype with many counts. The J gene is TRBJ2-1, the V gene TRBV27, with no clear D. V gave up 7 bases and J gave up 2 bases, with 12 bases separating them. There are 14 residues in the CDR3. Germline V gene sequence: CDR1 MNHEY, CDR2 SMNVEV (reference sequence). CDR3 residues: CASMEFGAYNEQFF. The CDR3 DNA sequence: TGTGCCAGCATGGAGTTTGGGGCCTACAATGAGCAGTTCTTC.

This clonotype was observed many times. This sequence joins TRBV5-1 and TRBJ2-7; D call uncertain. The V gene lost 3 bases and the J gene lost 2 bases, with 9 bases spanning the gap. CDR3 length equals 13 residues. The germline V gene encodes CDR1 SGHRS and CDR2 YFSETQ. The CDR3 nucleotides read TGCGCCAGCAGCTACGACTTGCCCTACGAGCAGTACTTC. Its protein product is CASSYDLPYEQYF. The variable domain in full, completed from reference TRBV5-1 and TRBJ2-7, reads KAGVTQTPRYLIKTRGQQVTLSCSPISGHRSVSWYQQTPGQGLQFLFEYFSETQRNKGNFPGRFSGRQFSNSRSEMNVSTLELGDSALYLCASSYDLPYEQYFGPGTRLTVT.

Many counts were recorded for this clonotype. The chain has TRBV7-9 and TRBJ1-2; D unclear. The CDR3 spans 13 residues. Between the trimmed V and J ends, which lost 7 bases and 4 bases, there was a span of 13 bases. Germline V gene sequence: CDR1 SEHNR, CDR2 FQNEAQ (reference sequence). This CDR3 reads CASIDIGSYGYTF. The CDR3 nucleotides are TGTGCCAGCATAGACATAGGAAGCTATGGCTACACCTTC.

This clonotype has a count of ten or more. The chain recombines TRBV4-1 with TRBJ2-1, with 7 bases fitting TRBD1. This CDR3 contains 15 residues. V lost 2 bases and J lost 2; bases outside the gene matches: 3. The germline gives CDR1 MGHRA, CDR2 YSYEKL. CDR3 loop: CASSQPQGAYNEQFF. CDR3 DNA: TGCGCCAGCAGCCAACCCCAGGGGGCCTACAATGAGCAGTTCTTC.

This clonotype was detected ten times or more. V and J are TRBV12-5 and TRBJ2-2; D not certain. Germline-derived CDR1 and CDR2 are LGHNT and FRNRAP. The germline V and J ends were trimmed by 0 bases and 2 bases, with 10 bases remaining between them. The CDR3 has 16 amino acids. CDR3 sequence: CASGLVLGSNTGELFF. CDR3 nucleotides: TGTGCTAGTGGTTTGGTACTGGGCAGCAACACCGGGGAGCTGTTTTTT.

This clonotype occurred many times. The chain couples TRBV7-8 to TRBJ1-4; D gene unclear. The CDR3 is 16 residues long. Germline lookup yields CDR1 SGHVS and CDR2 FQNEAQ. V lost 5 bases, J lost 0 bases, and 13 bases lay in between. The CDR3 coding sequence is TGTGCCAGCAGCGACCCAACGGGGACAACTAATGAAAAACTGTTTTTT. Amino acid sequence: CASSDPTGTTNEKLFF.

This clonotype was counted at least ten times. The CDR3 here is CSATRRATGRTTYEQYF. Written as DNA, the CDR3 is TGCAGTGCAACCCGGAGGGCGACAGGGCGAACTACCTACGAGCAGTACTTC. The chain links TRBV20-1 to TRBJ2-7; a weak D match, TRBD1 (7 bases). Deletions cut 6 bases from V and 2 bases from J, with 26 bases between. The length of the CDR3 is 17 residues. Germline assignment: CDR1 DFQATT and CDR2 SNEGSKA (reference sequence).

Ten or more counts support this clonotype. The gene calls are TRBV20-1 and TRBJ2-1; D may be TRBD1 (5 bases). CDR3 length: 15 amino acids. Germline V gives CDR1 DFQATT, CDR2 SNEGSKA (reference sequence). The ends were cut back, 5 bases at V and 3 bases at J, with 17 bases in the middle. The CDR3 coding sequence is TGCAGTGCTTACAGGAGACGATCGGGCTACAATGAGCAGTTCTTC. Translated, it gives CSAYRRRSGYNEQFF.

This clonotype came up many times. The V and J genes are TRBV18 and TRBJ2-1; D may be TRBD1 (6 bases). Germline V lookup: CDR1 KGHSH, CDR2 LQKENI. Trimming cost V 4 bases and J 15 bases, with 22 bases left between them. There are 14 residues in the CDR3. CDR3 DNA sequence: TGTGCCAGCTCACACATCAGGGACACACTAACCCCGTTCTTC. Its protein product is CASSHIRDTLTPFF.

Ten or more counts support this clonotype. The rearrangement joins TRBV27 to TRBJ1-1; perhaps TRBD1 as D (5 bases). The CDR3 length is 14 residues. Trimming stripped 7 bases from V and 10 bases from J, with 22 bases between. Germline CDR1 reads MNHEY; CDR2 reads SMNVEV (reference sequence). The CDR3 DNA sequence: TGTGCCAGCAACCCGAACCGGGACCATCGGACAGCTTTCTTT. Its protein product is CASNPNRDHRTAFF.

The table lists this clonotype with many counts. V and J are TRBV29-1 and TRBJ2-6; 8 bases align to TRBD1. Germline V gene lookup returns CDR1 SQVTM and CDR2 ANQGSEA. This CDR3 has 16 residues. V lost 4 bases, J lost 4 bases, and 9 bases stayed unmatched. CDR3 bases: TGCAGCGTTGTCGGACAGGGAATTGGCGGGGCCAACGTCCTGACTTTC. It is translated as CSVVGQGIGGANVLTF.

The table lists this clonotype with many counts. The rearrangement uses TRBV3-1 and TRBJ2-2; 10 nucleotides match TRBD1. CDR1 is LGHDT, CDR2 YNNKEL, per germline (reference sequence). CDR3 length: 16 residues. Trimming cost V 4 bases and J 8 bases; bases outside gene matches: 10. The DNA for the CDR3 is TGTGCCAGCAGCCGCCTTAGGACAGGGGGAATGGGGGAGCTGTTTTTT. It specifies CASSRLRTGGMGELFF.

This clonotype was picked up many times. The chain has TRBV5-6 and TRBJ2-1, with 12 nucleotides matching TRBD2. After removal of 4 bases from V and 8 bases from J, the junction contained 7 bases not matched to a gene. CDR1 is SGHDT and CDR2 is YYEEEE in the germline V gene. This CDR3 spans 15 amino acids. For the CDR3, the DNA is TGTGCCAGCAGCCAGCTAGCGGGGGGGACCTATGAGCAGTTCTTC. As protein: CASSQLAGGTYEQFF.

Notes on this clonotype: A much larger clone is a single base away; this may be a read error. The chain joins TRBV18 to TRBJ2-7; perhaps TRBD2 as D (6 bases). Germline loops: CDR1 KGHSH, CDR2 LQKENI. V was cut by 4 bases and J by 0 bases, with 10 bases left in between. This CDR3 is built from 14 residues. This CDR3 reads CASSHQGGSYEQYF. As DNA, the CDR3 is TGTGCCAGCTCACACCAGGGAGGCTCCTACGAGCAGTACTTC.